The text below deals with one T cell receptor beta chain. What it binds is not known. This entry belongs to a study of T cell responses to AZD1222 COVID-19 vaccine. Study-level findings and limits: It was only after the peak T cell response that any repertoires were sampled. It should be noted that donors were predominantly white British and more often female, and clonal diversity was possibly underestimated.

The repertoire was sequenced with immunoSEQ multiplex PCR; TCRdb's copy has only in-frame clones and lacks some. The sample consists of tens of thousands of clones, about 87% of them appearing once. The sample here was peripheral blood, taken on day 0 of AZD1222 vaccination. This TCR was recovered from an adult in good health.

CDR3 residues: CASSLWLTSDTQYF. In DNA, the CDR3 is TGCGCCAGCAGCTTGTGGTTGACTTCAGATACGCAGTATTTT. The rearrangement uses TRBV5-1 and TRBJ2-3; D not resolved. V lost 1 base and J lost 4, with 10 bases in between. Germline V gene sequence: CDR1 SGHRS, CDR2 YFSETQ. This CDR3 is 14 amino acids long.